This T cell receptor (beta chain) was obtained from a study of cytomegalovirus exposure and HLA in healthy donors. Study overall: From some 180 million T cells, an earlier analysis saw approximately 110 million unique TCR beta sequences. Findings of the study overall: Several of the most significant clusters appeared linked to common viral pathogens, based on a later analysis. The number of N-insertions in an Asian-associated ancestry cluster was reportedly below the approximately 690-donor mean in a later analysis. Overall, roughly 150 TCR beta chains were annotated as cytomegalovirus-associated.

Note on this clone: Its antigen is as yet unknown.

J was trimmed by 2 bases and V by 5 bases; bases with no gene match: 5. The CDR3 runs to 15 residues. CDR1 and CDR2 (germline): MDHEN, SYDVKM. The primer mix had 60 Vbeta and 13 Jbeta primers. TCRdb's copy holds only in-frame clones and misses some; the assay was immunoSEQ multiplex PCR. The sample yields some 170,000 clones, approximately 85% seen once. The clonotype was recovered from a man aged 50 to 60 in good health and CMV-seropositive. Sequences were obtained from PBMCs. This chain connects TRBV28 to TRBJ1-5; 8 nucleotides match TRBD1. The CDR3 nucleotides are TGTGCCAGCAGTACACTACAGGGGGGCAATCAGCCCCAGCATTTT. Its translation is CASSTLQGGNQPQHF.